The 30 T cell receptor beta chains in this list originate from one sample, sequenced in a study of blood T cell repertoires in COVID-19. Sequencing was performed with immunoSEQ multiplex PCR; in TCRdb, only in-frame clones are kept and a portion is missing. The sample lists about 400,000 clones, roughly nine tenths occurring once. Sequenced sample: PBMCs or T cells enriched from blood (not recorded which). All receptors derive from a woman aged 18 to 35 with acute COVID-19.

The chain uses TRBV7-3 and TRBJ2-5; 7 positions agree with TRBD2. From germline, CDR1 is SGHTA and CDR2 FQGTGA. V gave up 2 bases and J gave up 5 bases; unmatched junction bases: 5. CDR3 length equals 14 residues. As DNA, the CDR3 is TGTGCCAGCAGCTTATCGGGGGGTCGGGAGACCCAGTACTTC. Translation gives CASSLSGGRETQYF.

The J gene is TRBJ2-7, the V gene TRBV25-1, with D tentatively TRBD2 (6 bases). Trimming took 7 bases from V and 2 from J, leaving 12 bases between them. The CDR3 contains 13 residues. Per germline, CDR1 MGHDK and CDR2 SYGVNS. The CDR3 reads CASTTGGTYEQYF. The CDR3 region has the DNA TGTGCCAGCACCACCGGAGGGACCTACGAGCAGTACTTC.

The chain links TRBV29-1 to TRBJ2-3, with D tentatively TRBD1 (6 bases). CDR1 and CDR2 (germline): SQVTM, ANQGSEA. V lost 7 bases to trimming and J lost 0 bases, with 14 bases between them. This CDR3 is built from 14 residues. The CDR3 nucleotides are TGCAGCGCTTCGACAGGTTCTAGCACAGATACGCAGTATTTT. Its protein is CSASTGSSTDTQYF.

The CDR3, as DNA: TGCGCCAGCAGTGATCCGACGGGGGCCTACGAGCAGTACTTC. It yields the protein CASSDPTGAYEQYF. The V call is TRBV10-1, the J call TRBJ2-7, with a possible D match to TRBD2 (6 bases). The germline V and J ends were trimmed by 3 bases and 2 bases, with 11 bases remaining between them. Germline V gene data show CDR1 as WNHNN and CDR2 as SYGVQD (reference sequence). CDR3 size: 14 residues.

This chain uses TRBV5-1 with TRBJ2-7; D remains ambiguous. Germline V gene lookup returns CDR1 SGHRS and CDR2 YFSETQ. With 7 bases removed from V and 6 bases from J, the gap between germline ends came to 17 bases. The CDR3 sequence is 13 residues long. CDR3 sequence reads: CASSASGEPEQYF. The CDR3 region has the DNA TGCGCCAGCTCAGCCTCAGGTGAGCCCGAGCAGTACTTC.

As DNA, the CDR3 is TGTGCCAGCAGCGCGACAGGGCTGCTTCGTGGCGAGCAGTACTTC. This codes for CASSATGLLRGEQYF. This rearrangement joins TRBV5-5 to TRBJ2-7; 7 bases map to TRBD1. CDR1 SGHKS and CDR2 YYEKEE come from the germline V gene (reference sequence). The CDR3 is made up of 15 amino acids. Germline trimming cut 4 bases from V and 6 bases from J; bases unmatched to any gene: 13.

The CDR3 sequence is CASSQAGILQETQYF. In nucleotides, the CDR3 is TGTGCCAGCAGCCAAGCCGGTATCCTCCAAGAGACCCAGTACTTC. The chain employs TRBV3-1 (or the pseudogene TRBV3-2) and TRBJ2-5; D not resolved. CDR3 length equals 15 residues. CDR1 LGHDT and CDR2 YNNKEL come from the germline V gene (reference sequence). With 1 base removed from V and 1 base from J, the gap between germline ends came to 10 bases.

Points on this clone: The sample holds other DNA sequences that translate to the same CDR3. The chain links TRBV5-1 to TRBJ2-7, with 10 positions matching TRBD1. The length of the CDR3 is 14 residues. In germline, CDR1 is SGHRS, CDR2 YFSETQ. V gave up 2 bases and J gave up 2 bases; unmatched junction bases: 1. CDR3 amino acids: CASSFGTGAYEQYF. CDR3 sequence (DNA): TGCGCCAGCAGCTTCGGGACAGGGGCCTACGAGCAGTACTTC.

V usage is TRBV7-8 and J usage is TRBJ1-5, with a weak D call TRBD1 (5 bases). V was clipped by 2 bases and J by 6 bases, with 14 bases between them. This CDR3 is built from 15 residues. From germline, CDR1 is SGHVS and CDR2 FQNEAQ. The CDR3 DNA sequence: TGTGCCAGCAGCTTATGGCAGGGCCCGAGTCAGCCCCAGCATTTT. It encodes CASSLWQGPSQPQHF.

The gene calls are TRBV27 and TRBJ2-3; maybe TRBD2 (7 bases). The CDR3 is 15 residues long. Germline V gives CDR1 MNHEY, CDR2 SMNVEV (reference sequence). Trimming shortened V by 3 bases and J by 3 bases, and 13 bases separated the two germline ends. CDR3 sequence (DNA): TGTGCCAGCAGTTTGGGCGGGGGCTTGACAGATACGCAGTATTTT. Protein: CASSLGGGLTDTQYF.

V gene TRBV19 combines with J gene TRBJ2-1; the D gene is possibly TRBD2 (5 bases). V dropped 4 bases and J dropped 2 bases, with 9 bases sitting between them. Germline V gene lookup returns CDR1 LNHDA and CDR2 SQIVND (reference sequence). This CDR3 region has 14 residues. The CDR3 is CASSKTGTYNEQFF. CDR3 nucleotides: TGTGCCAGTAGTAAAACCGGGACCTACAATGAGCAGTTCTTC.

Details on this clone: Other DNA sequences in this specimen translate into the identical CDR3. The chain combines TRBV10-3 with TRBJ1-1, with a possible D match to TRBD1 (6 bases). The CDR3 is 14 residues long. V dropped 3 bases and J dropped 0 bases, with 8 bases sitting between them. Per germline, CDR1 ENHRY and CDR2 SYGVKD. The CDR3 reads CAISDRGMNTEAFF. For the CDR3, the DNA is TGTGCCATCAGTGACAGGGGCATGAACACTGAAGCTTTCTTT.

The chain uses TRBV5-5 and TRBJ1-5; perhaps TRBD1 as D (6 bases). The CDR3 consists of 16 residues. Germline assignment: CDR1 SGHKS and CDR2 YYEKEE (reference sequence). V was pared by 1 base and J by 7 bases, with 18 bases between. The CDR3 DNA sequence: TGTGCCAGCAGCTTGCCGGGGACAAGCGGGGTGCAGCCCCAGCATTTT. It yields the protein CASSLPGTSGVQPQHF.

CDR3 nucleotide sequence: TGTGCCAGCAGTCCCCGCGCAGGGGCGGTTGTGAACACTGAAGCTTTCTTT. Translated, it gives CASSPRAGAVVNTEAFF. This chain uses TRBV7-9 with TRBJ1-1; TRBD1 might be the D (6 bases). The V gene lost 6 bases and the J gene lost 0 bases, with 20 bases spanning the gap. In germline, CDR1 is SEHNR, CDR2 FQNEAQ (reference sequence). The CDR3 extends over 17 amino acids.

The chain links TRBV3-1 (or the pseudogene TRBV3-2) to TRBJ1-1; the D is unclear. The CDR3 loop spans 16 amino acids. Deletions cut 5 bases from V and 2 bases from J, with 18 bases between. CDR1 is LGHDT, CDR2 YNNKEL, per germline (reference sequence). The CDR3 bases are TGTGCCAGCAGCTCGGTAGGAGGGCCCATAAACACTGAAGCTTTCTTT. Amino acid sequence: CASSSVGGPINTEAFF.

In regard to this clone: Compared with germline, one end of the junction differs, possibly owing to a read error. The V call is TRBV11-2, the J call TRBJ2-1; maybe TRBD2 (5 bases). CDR3 size: 14 residues. Germline assignment: CDR1 SGHAT and CDR2 FQNNGV. CDR3 sequence: CTSIQNRLAFEQFF. The CDR3 region has the DNA TGTACCAGCATCCAAAACCGGCTAGCCTTTGAGCAGTTCTTC.

V gene TRBV19 combines with J gene TRBJ1-2; D unresolved. The ends were cut back, 11 bases at V and 8 bases at J, with 18 bases in the middle. CDR3 length: 12 amino acids. CDR1 and CDR2 (germline): LNHDA, SQIVND (reference sequence). The CDR3 sequence: CAAEAARGGYTF. The CDR3, as DNA: TGTGCCGCAGAGGCGGCCCGCGGCGGCTACACCTTC.

In its sample, this clone was seen many times. The chain carries TRBV3-1 (or the pseudogene TRBV3-2) and TRBJ2-1; D ambiguous. The CDR3 loop spans 15 amino acids. Germline V gene sequence: CDR1 LGHDT, CDR2 YNNKEL (reference sequence). Trimming took 1 base from V and 4 from J, leaving 11 bases between them. The CDR3 protein is CASSQVLLRYNEQFF. The CDR3, as DNA: TGTGCCAGCAGCCAAGTCTTGCTGAGATACAATGAGCAGTTCTTC.

This clone appeared a single time. The V and J genes are TRBV12-3 or TRBV12-4 and TRBJ2-5; weak D call: TRBD2 (6 bases). The CDR3 contains 13 residues. With 6 bases removed from V and 2 bases from J, the gap between germline ends came to 10 bases. The CDR3, as DNA: TGTGCCAGCAGGGACTACAAACAAGAGACCCAGTACTTC. The encoded protein is CASRDYKQETQYF.

This chain uses TRBV29-1 with TRBJ2-5, with a possible D match to TRBD1 (5 bases). The CDR3 contains 13 residues. Trimming stripped 7 bases from V and 1 base from J, with 13 bases between. CDR1 is SQVTM, CDR2 ANQGSEA, per germline. The CDR3 DNA reads TGCAGCGCCATCAGGGTCCCCCAAGAGACCCAGTACTTC. Its protein is CSAIRVPQETQYF. The full variable domain, rest sourced from reference TRBV29-1 and TRBJ2-5, is SAVISQKPSRDICQRGTSLTIQCQVDSQVTMMFWYRQQPGQSLTLIATANQGSEATYESGFVIDKFPISRPNLTFSTLTVSNMSPEDSSIYLCSAIRVPQETQYFGPGTRLLVL.

The chain has TRBV2 and TRBJ2-6; TRBD1 might be the D (5 bases). The CDR3 is made up of 17 amino acids. V gave up 4 bases and J gave up 0 bases, with 13 bases separating them. Germline V gene data show CDR1 as SNHLY and CDR2 as FYNNEI. CDR3 amino acids: CASSVATAYSGANVLTF. CDR3 sequence (DNA): TGTGCCAGCAGTGTGGCGACAGCCTACTCTGGGGCCAACGTCCTGACTTTC.

This clone was detected only a few times. The gene calls are TRBV6-1 and TRBJ2-7; D is uncertain. V lost 1 base, J lost 2 bases, and 6 bases lay in between. In germline, CDR1 is MNHNS, CDR2 SASEGT. The CDR3 runs 13 residues. The CDR3 DNA is TGTGCCAGCAGTGAAGATGGGCCCTACGAGCAGTACTTC. It translates to CASSEDGPYEQYF.

The chain combines TRBV19 with TRBJ1-6; TRBD1 matches 8 bases. The V and J ends lost 2 bases and 10 bases, in that order; junction bases with no gene match: 13. Germline V CDR1 and CDR2: LNHDA, SQIVND (reference sequence). There are 17 residues in the CDR3. CDR3 nucleotide sequence: TGTGCCAGTAGTATAACCGGGACAGGCCTAGCCGGGTCACCCCTCCACTTT. It yields the protein CASSITGTGLAGSPLHF.

The V and J genes are TRBV30 and TRBJ2-1; TRBD2 matches at 11 bases. With V trimmed by 0 bases and J by 7 bases, 2 bases remained unmatched. The CDR3 is made up of 14 amino acids. CDR1 is GTSNPN, CDR2 SVGIG, per germline (reference sequence). Here the CDR3 reads CAWSVTSGGNEQFF. In DNA form, the CDR3 reads TGTGCCTGGAGTGTCACTAGCGGGGGTAATGAGCAGTTCTTC. Full variable domain (remainder filled in from reference TRBV30 and TRBJ2-1): SQTIHQWPATLVQPVGSPLSLECTVEGTSNPNLYWYRQAAGRGLQLLFYSVGIGQISSEVPQNLSASRPQDRQFILSSKKLLLSDSGFYLCAWSVTSGGNEQFFGPGTRLTVL.

This clone has just a few counts. The J gene is TRBJ1-5, the V gene TRBV19; TRBD1 aligns across 7 bases. CDR1 LNHDA and CDR2 SQIVND come from the germline V gene (reference sequence). V lost 5 bases and J lost 7; bases outside the gene matches: 14. CDR3 length: 16 residues. CDR3 residues: CASSSWKMGTAQPQHF. The DNA for the CDR3 is TGTGCCAGTAGTTCCTGGAAAATGGGGACAGCCCAGCCCCAGCATTTT.

V gene TRBV4-1 combines with J gene TRBJ1-4; TRBD1 agrees at 9 bases. CDR3 size: 14 residues. The junction had 1 base not matched to a gene; V was cut back by 1 base and J by 7 bases. Germline V gene lookup returns CDR1 MGHRA and CDR2 YSYEKL. Written as DNA, the CDR3 is TGCGCCAGCAGCCAAGGACAGGGGGGTGAAAAACTGTTTTTT. Encoded protein: CASSQGQGGEKLFF.

The chain employs TRBV4-2 and TRBJ2-7; 7 bases line up with TRBD2. This CDR3 region has 14 residues. Germline CDR1 LGHNA, CDR2 YNFKEQ. The ends lost 4 bases at V and 2 bases at J; junction bases unmatched: 5. CDR3 in DNA: TGTGCCAGCAGCCCCAGCGGGATCGCCTACGAGCAGTACTTC. As protein: CASSPSGIAYEQYF.

This chain connects TRBV5-1 to TRBJ1-2, with 9 bases aligning to TRBD1. The V gene's germline CDR1 is SGHRS and CDR2 YFSETQ. V was pared by 4 bases and J by 7 bases, with 14 bases of the junction left unmatched. This CDR3 has 16 residues. CDR3 sequence (DNA): TGCGCCAGCAGCCCCTTGGCGGAACAGGGGGCCGGTGGCTACACCTTC. Translating gives CASSPLAEQGAGGYTF.

This clone was detected only a few times. The same CDR3 also results from other DNA sequences found in this sample. This chain uses TRBV9 with TRBJ2-3; no clear D. Germline loops: CDR1 SGDLS, CDR2 YYNGEE. This CDR3 has 15 residues. Trimming shortened V by 2 bases and J by 0 bases, and 10 bases separated the two germline ends. DNA for the CDR3: TGTGCCAGCAGCGTGGGCAGTCTAAGCACAGATACGCAGTATTTT. Translation gives CASSVGSLSTDTQYF.

This clone turned up a few times. J is TRBJ2-7 and V is TRBV6-5, with unresolved D. This CDR3 spans 13 amino acids. The germline gives CDR1 MNHEY, CDR2 SVGAGI. V was cut by 4 bases and J by 2 bases, with 9 bases left in between. The CDR3 region is CASSSTDAYEQYF. CDR3 nucleotide sequence: TGTGCCAGCAGTTCCACAGACGCCTACGAGCAGTACTTC.